The present TCR beta chain was sequenced within a study of blood T cell repertoires in COVID-19. At the level of the study: The United States, Italy and Spain supplied acute and convalescent COVID-19 samples. PBMCs, B-cell-depleted T cells, or T cells provided the cDNA or gDNA that made up the material.

Sequenced by immunoSEQ multiplex PCR; TCRdb stores in-frame clones only, minus some. Of about 33,000 clones in the sample, about 85% were seen once. Looked up from germline, CDR1 is MNHNY and CDR2 is SVGAGI (reference sequence). After removal of 0 bases from V and 16 bases from J, the junction contained 3 bases not matched to a gene. This CDR3 is 13 amino acids long. Sequencing was carried out using peripheral blood. The chain employs TRBV6-6 and TRBJ1-6; 10 bases align to TRBD1. The clonotype comes from a human donor in a cohort sampled during active COVID-19. The CDR3 nucleotides are TGTGCCAGCAGTTACTCGTGGACAGGGGGTCTCCACTTT. Protein product: CASSYSWTGGLHF.